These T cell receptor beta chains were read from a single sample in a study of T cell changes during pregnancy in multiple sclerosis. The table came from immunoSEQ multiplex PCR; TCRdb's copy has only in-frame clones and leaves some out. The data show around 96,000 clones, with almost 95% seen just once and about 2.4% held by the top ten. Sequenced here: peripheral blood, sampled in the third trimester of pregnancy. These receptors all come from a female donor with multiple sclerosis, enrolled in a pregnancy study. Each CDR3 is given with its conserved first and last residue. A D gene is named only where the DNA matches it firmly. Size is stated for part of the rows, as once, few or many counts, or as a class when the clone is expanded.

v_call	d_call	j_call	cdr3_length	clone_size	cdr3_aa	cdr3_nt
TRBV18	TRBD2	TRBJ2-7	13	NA	CASSPGTRHEQYF	TGTGCCAGCTCACCAGGGACTAGGCACGAGCAGTACTTC
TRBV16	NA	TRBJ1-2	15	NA	CASSLRQAANYGYTF	TGTGCCAGCAGCCTAAGACAGGCAGCTAACTATGGCTACACCTTC
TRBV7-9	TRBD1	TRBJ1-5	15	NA	CASSLAGTGYQPQHF	TGTGCCAGCAGCTTAGCCGGGACAGGGTACCAGCCCCAGCATTTT
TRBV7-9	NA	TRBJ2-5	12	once	CASRTSQETQYF	TGTGCCAGCAGGACTTCCCAAGAGACCCAGTACTTC
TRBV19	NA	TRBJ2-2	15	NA	CASSIVGSVSGELFF	TGTGCCAGTAGTATAGTCGGGAGCGTGAGCGGGGAGCTGTTTTTT
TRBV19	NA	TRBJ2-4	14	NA	CASRSREAKNIQYF	TGTGCCAGTAGGAGCAGGGAAGCCAAAAACATTCAGTACTTC
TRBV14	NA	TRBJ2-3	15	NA	CASSQDRRSTDTQYF	TGTGCCAGCAGCCAAGATCGCAGGTCCACAGATACGCAGTATTTT
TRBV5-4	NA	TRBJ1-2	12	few	CASSGEVYGYTF	TGTGCCAGCAGCGGGGAGGTCTATGGCTACACCTTC
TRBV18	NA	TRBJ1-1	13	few	CASSPLSNTEAFF	TGTGCCAGCTCACCTCTATCGAACACTGAAGCTTTCTTT
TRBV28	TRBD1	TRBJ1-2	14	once	CASSFGQGGRGYTF	TGTGCCAGCAGTTTTGGACAGGGGGGAAGGGGCTACACCTTC
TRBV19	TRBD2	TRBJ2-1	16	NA	CASKPDSGSSYNEQFF	TGTGCCAGTAAGCCGGACAGCGGGAGCTCCTACAATGAGCAGTTCTTC
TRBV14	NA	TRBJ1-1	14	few	CASSQVPGHSEAFF	TGTGCCAGCAGCCAAGTGCCGGGACACTCTGAAGCTTTCTTT
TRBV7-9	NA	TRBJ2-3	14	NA	CASSFEGRTDTQYF	TGTGCCAGCAGCTTTGAAGGGAGAACAGATACGCAGTATTTT
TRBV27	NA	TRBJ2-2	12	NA	CASSRTAGELFF	TGTGCCAGCAGTCGGACAGCCGGGGAGCTGTTTTTT
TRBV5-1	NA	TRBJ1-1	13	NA	CASSFSPKTEAFF	TGCGCCAGCAGCTTTAGCCCCAAAACTGAAGCTTTCTTT
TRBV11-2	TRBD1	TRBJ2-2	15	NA	CASSSGTGSTGELFF	TGTGCCAGCAGCTCCGGGACAGGGTCCACCGGGGAGCTGTTTTTT
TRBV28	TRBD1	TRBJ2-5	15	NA	CASSQTGFWRETQYF	TGTGCCAGCAGTCAGACAGGGTTCTGGAGAGAGACCCAGTACTTC
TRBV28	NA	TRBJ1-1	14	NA	CASSYSRRGTEAFF	TGTGCCAGCAGTTATTCAAGGAGGGGCACTGAAGCTTTCTTT
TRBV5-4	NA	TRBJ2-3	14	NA	CASSLGGGTDTQYF	TGTGCCAGCAGCTTGGGCGGGGGCACAGATACGCAGTATTTT
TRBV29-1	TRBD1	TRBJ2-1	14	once	CSVGGQGDGNEQFF	TGCAGCGTGGGGGGACAGGGAGACGGCAATGAGCAGTTCTTC
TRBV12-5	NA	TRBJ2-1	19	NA	CASGLVLWGGRDPYFEQFF	TGTGCTAGTGGTTTGGTACTTTGGGGGGGGCGCGATCCCTATTTCGAGCAGTTCTTC
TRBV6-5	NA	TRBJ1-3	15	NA	CASTEGQLSGNTIYF	TGTGCCAGCACCGAAGGACAGCTTTCTGGAAACACCATATATTTT
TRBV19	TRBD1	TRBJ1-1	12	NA	CASSTGITEAFF	TGTGCCAGCTCGACAGGGATCACTGAAGCTTTCTTT
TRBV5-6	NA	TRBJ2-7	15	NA	CASSLIAQGNYEQYF	TGTGCCAGCAGCTTGATTGCACAGGGTAACTACGAGCAGTACTTC
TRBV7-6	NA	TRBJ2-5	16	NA	CASSQAGTNYQETQYF	TGTGCCAGCAGCCAAGCGGGTACGAACTACCAAGAGACCCAGTACTTC
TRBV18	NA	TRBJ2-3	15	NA	CASSPGSGSIDTQYF	TGTGCCAGCTCACCAGGATCGGGATCGATAGATACGCAGTATTTT
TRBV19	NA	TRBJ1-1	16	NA	CASSSNPLAKNTEAFF	TGTGCCAGTAGCTCTAACCCTTTAGCGAAGAACACTGAAGCTTTCTTT
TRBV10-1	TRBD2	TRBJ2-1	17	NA	CASGGTSGRHLYNEQFF	TGCGCCAGCGGCGGGACTAGCGGGAGGCACCTCTACAATGAGCAGTTCTTC
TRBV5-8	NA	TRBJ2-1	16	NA	CASSPRELGSYNEQFF	TGTGCCAGCAGCCCTAGGGAACTAGGCTCCTACAATGAGCAGTTCTTC
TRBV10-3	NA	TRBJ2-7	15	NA	CAISDKGEGYYEQYF	TGTGCCATCAGTGATAAGGGGGAGGGCTACTACGAGCAGTACTTC
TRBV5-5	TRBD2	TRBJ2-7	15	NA	CASSRGLVQGYEQYF	TGTGCCAGCAGCCGTGGACTAGTCCAAGGGTACGAGCAGTACTTC
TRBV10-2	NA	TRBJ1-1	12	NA	CASQGIKTEAFF	TGCGCCAGTCAGGGGATTAAGACTGAAGCTTTCTTT
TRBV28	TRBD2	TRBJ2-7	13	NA	CASTGLDSYEQYF	TGTGCCAGCACCGGACTAGACTCCTACGAGCAGTACTTC
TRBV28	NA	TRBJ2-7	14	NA	CASTLFRGSYEQYF	TGTGCCAGCACTCTATTTAGGGGCTCCTACGAGCAGTACTTC
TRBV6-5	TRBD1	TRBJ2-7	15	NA	CASSYPRQGAWEQYF	TGTGCCAGCAGTTATCCGAGACAGGGGGCTTGGGAGCAGTACTTC
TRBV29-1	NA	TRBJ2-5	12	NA	CSVRDGQETQYF	TGCAGCGTGCGGGACGGCCAAGAGACCCAGTACTTC
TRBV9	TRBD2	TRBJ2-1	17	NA	CASSRERPGLEYNEQFF	TGTGCCAGCAGCCGAGAAAGGCCGGGACTAGAGTACAATGAGCAGTTCTTC
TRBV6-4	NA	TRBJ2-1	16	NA	CASSELGGISYNEQFF	TGTGCCAGCAGTGAACTCGGCGGGATCTCCTACAATGAGCAGTTCTTC
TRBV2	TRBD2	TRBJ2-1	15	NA	CASSLLAERYNEQFF	TGTGCCAGCAGTCTTCTAGCGGAGAGATACAATGAGCAGTTCTTC
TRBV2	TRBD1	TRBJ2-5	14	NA	CASSWDRGFWTQYF	TGTGCCAGCAGTTGGGACAGGGGGTTCTGGACCCAGTACTTC
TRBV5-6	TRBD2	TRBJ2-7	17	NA	CASSLASIAGGAYEQYF	TGTGCCAGCAGCTTGGCTTCTATAGCGGGAGGCGCCTACGAGCAGTACTTC
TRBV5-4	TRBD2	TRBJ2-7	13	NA	CASSLASGKEQYF	TGTGCCAGCAGCTTGGCTAGCGGGAAGGAGCAGTACTTC
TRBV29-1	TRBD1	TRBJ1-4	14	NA	CSVATGQGPEKLFF	TGCAGCGTGGCGACGGGACAGGGTCCCGAAAAACTGTTTTTT
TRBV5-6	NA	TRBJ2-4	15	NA	CASSSRLLAKNIQYF	TGTGCCAGCAGCTCCCGTCTTTTAGCCAAAAACATTCAGTACTTC
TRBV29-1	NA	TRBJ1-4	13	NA	CSVGGGGNEKLFF	TGCAGCGTTGGGGGCGGGGGTAATGAAAAACTGTTTTTT
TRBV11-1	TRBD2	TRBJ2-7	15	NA	CASSLIGGSSYEQYF	TGTGCCAGCAGCTTAATCGGCGGGAGTTCCTACGAGCAGTACTTC
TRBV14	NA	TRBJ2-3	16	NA	CASSQEPGRHTDTQYF	TGTGCCAGCAGCCAAGAGCCAGGGAGGCACACAGATACGCAGTATTTT
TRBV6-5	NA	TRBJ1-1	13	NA	CASRGGLGTEAFF	TGTGCCAGCCGGGGGGGGTTGGGTACTGAAGCTTTCTTT
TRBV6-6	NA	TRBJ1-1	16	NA	CASSYGVRVTNTEAFF	TGTGCCAGCAGTTATGGAGTACGGGTGACGAACACTGAAGCTTTCTTT
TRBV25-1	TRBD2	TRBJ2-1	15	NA	CASQTSGTLGNEQFF	TGTGCCAGCCAGACTAGCGGGACGCTCGGTAATGAGCAGTTCTTC
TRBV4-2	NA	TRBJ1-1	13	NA	CASSQDTDSEAFF	TGTGCCAGCAGCCAAGATACGGACAGTGAAGCTTTCTTT
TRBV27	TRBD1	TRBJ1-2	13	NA	CASSSPRQGVYTF	TGTGCCAGCAGTTCCCCCCGACAGGGAGTGTACACCTTC
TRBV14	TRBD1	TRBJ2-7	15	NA	CASSQIGTGNYEQYF	TGTGCCAGCAGCCAGATTGGGACAGGGAACTACGAGCAGTACTTC
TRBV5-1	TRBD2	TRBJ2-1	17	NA	CASSLTWGFSGGNEQFF	TGCGCCAGCAGCTTGACGTGGGGGTTCTCGGGGGGTAATGAGCAGTTCTTC
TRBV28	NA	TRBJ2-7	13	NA	CASSLTGGAELDF	TGTGCCAGCAGTTTAACCGGAGGGGCCGAGTTGGACTTC
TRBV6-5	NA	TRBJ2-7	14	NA	CASRVTVTSYEQYF	TGTGCCAGCAGAGTGACAGTAACCTCCTACGAGCAGTACTTC
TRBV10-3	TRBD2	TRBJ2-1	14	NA	CATTRASGPNEQFF	TGTGCCACCACTCGGGCTAGCGGGCCTAATGAGCAGTTCTTC
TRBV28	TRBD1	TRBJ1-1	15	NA	CASSLWDRKGPEAFF	TGTGCCAGCAGTTTATGGGACAGGAAGGGTCCTGAAGCTTTCTTT
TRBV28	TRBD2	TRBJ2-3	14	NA	CASSLRWERGLQYF	TGTGCCAGCAGTTTACGTTGGGAGCGGGGGCTCCAGTATTTT